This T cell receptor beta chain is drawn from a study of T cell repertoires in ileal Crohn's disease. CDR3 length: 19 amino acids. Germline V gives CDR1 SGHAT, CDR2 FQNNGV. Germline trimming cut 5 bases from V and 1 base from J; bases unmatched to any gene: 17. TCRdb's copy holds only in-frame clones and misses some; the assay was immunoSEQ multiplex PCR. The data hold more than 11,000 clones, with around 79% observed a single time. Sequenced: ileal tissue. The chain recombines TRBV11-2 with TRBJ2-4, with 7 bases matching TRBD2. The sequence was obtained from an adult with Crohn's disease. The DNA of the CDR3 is TGTGCCAGCAGCCTAGCCCTGGGAGGGTCGGGTATTGCCAAAAACATTCAGTACTTC. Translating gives CASSLALGGSGIAKNIQYF.